The next 20 T cell receptor beta chains were all read from a single sample in a study of blood T cell repertoires in COVID-19. TCRdb's copy holds only in-frame clones and misses some; the assay was immunoSEQ multiplex PCR. The profile shows tens of thousands of clones, about 86% of them singletons. Sequenced material: peripheral blood. The receptors here all came from a man aged 50 or older with acute or convalescent COVID-19.

This clone came up a few times. V gene TRBV29-1 combines with J gene TRBJ1-4, with D unresolved. Trimming pared 4 bases from V and 7 bases from J, leaving 13 bases between. Germline-derived CDR1 and CDR2 are SQVTM and ANQGSEA. CDR3 length equals 13 residues. CDR3 sequence: CSVGNIRGEKLFF. In DNA form, the CDR3 reads TGCAGCGTTGGAAATATCAGAGGTGAAAAACTGTTTTTT.

The CDR3 nucleotides are TGCAGTGCTAGTGGGGTAGCAGAAGCTTTCTTT. Its translation: CSASGVAEAFF. This chain links TRBV20-1 with TRBJ1-1; D is undetermined. The V gene lost 3 bases and the J gene lost 8 bases, with 10 bases spanning the gap. Germline V gives CDR1 DFQATT, CDR2 SNEGSKA (reference sequence). This CDR3 contains 11 residues.

The rearrangement joins TRBV18 to TRBJ2-5, with TRBD2 matching 8 bases. Germline CDR1 and CDR2: KGHSH and LQKENI. This CDR3 spans 17 amino acids. The trim removed 5 bases at V and 3 bases at J, leaving 14 bases unmatched. The chain's CDR3 is CASSINPLAGGEETQYF. CDR3 in DNA: TGTGCCAGCTCAATCAATCCCCTGGCGGGAGGAGAAGAGACCCAGTACTTC.

The chain has TRBV30 and TRBJ2-5, with a weak D call TRBD2 (5 bases). The CDR3 is 12 amino acids. The germline gives CDR1 GTSNPN, CDR2 SVGIG (reference sequence). Trimming pared 0 bases from V and 7 bases from J, leaving 9 bases between. The CDR3 loop is CAWSVGGGTQYF. CDR3 nucleotide sequence: TGTGCCTGGAGTGTCGGAGGTGGGACCCAGTACTTC. Based on the CDR3 plus reference TRBV30 and TRBJ2-5, the full variable domain is SQTIHQWPATLVQPVGSPLSLECTVEGTSNPNLYWYRQAAGRGLQLLFYSVGIGQISSEVPQNLSASRPQDRQFILSSKKLLLSDSGFYLCAWSVGGGTQYFGPGTRLLVL.

The V and J genes are TRBV5-1 and TRBJ1-4; tentative D call: TRBD1 (5 bases). V was cut by 3 bases and J by 10 bases, with 19 bases left in between. Germline-derived CDR1 and CDR2 are SGHRS and YFSETQ. The CDR3 is made up of 15 amino acids. The CDR3 DNA is TGCGCCAGCAGCTCCGGTGGACAATCTGGGGTAAAACTGTTTTTT. Translated: CASSSGGQSGVKLFF. Full variable domain (remainder filled in from reference TRBV5-1 and TRBJ1-4): KAGVTQTPRYLIKTRGQQVTLSCSPISGHRSVSWYQQTPGQGLQFLFEYFSETQRNKGNFPGRFSGRQFSNSRSEMNVSTLELGDSALYLCASSSGGQSGVKLFFGSGTQLSVL.

The genes are TRBV14 and TRBJ1-1; 9 nucleotides line up with TRBD1. The germline V gene encodes CDR1 SGHDN and CDR2 FVKESK. CDR3 length: 16 amino acids. The J segment lost 4 bases and the V segment lost 2 bases, leaving 8 bases of the junction unmatched. CDR3 region: CASSQPGQGPVTEAFF. CDR3 DNA sequence: TGTGCCAGCAGCCAACCGGGACAGGGACCGGTCACTGAAGCTTTCTTT. Filled out from reference TRBV14 and TRBJ1-1, the complete variable domain reads EAGVTQFPSHSVIEKGQTVTLRCDPISGHDNLYWYRRVMGKEIKFLLHFVKESKQDESGMPNNRFLAERTGGTYSTLKVQPAELEDSGVYFCASSQPGQGPVTEAFFGQGTRLTVV.

As concerns this clone: A read error may produce the germline difference seen at one junction end. The chain uses TRBV7-7 and TRBJ2-7, with 11 bases matching TRBD1. The V gene's germline CDR1 is SSHAT and CDR2 FNYEAQ (reference sequence). This CDR3 region has 15 residues. CDR3 protein: CASSLGTGGNYEQYF. Here the CDR3 DNA reads TGTGCTAGCAGCTTAGGGACAGGGGGTAACTACGAGCAGTACTTC.

The DNA for the CDR3 is TGTGCCAGCAGTTTTTCTACGGAGCGACCCCTCCACTTT. Its protein product is CASSFSTERPLHF. The chain joins TRBV12-3 or TRBV12-4 to TRBJ1-6; D not certain. The ends were cut back, 3 bases at V and 12 bases at J, with 12 bases in the middle. The length of the CDR3 is 13 residues.

The rearrangement joins TRBV4-1 to TRBJ2-3; a weak D match, TRBD1 (5 bases). The CDR3 extends over 15 amino acids. Germline V gene lookup returns CDR1 MGHRA and CDR2 YSYEKL. V lost 1 base and J 6 bases, leaving 14 bases between the germline ends. The chain's CDR3 is CASSQGHRFGDTQYF. In DNA form, the CDR3 reads TGCGCCAGCAGCCAAGGTCACAGGTTTGGGGATACGCAGTATTTT.

The chain employs TRBV6-6 and TRBJ2-7; the D is unclear. From germline, CDR1 is MNHNY and CDR2 SVGAGI (reference sequence). V was shortened by 6 bases and J by 4 bases, with 10 bases between the two germline ends. There are 12 residues in the CDR3. The chain's CDR3 is CASRPSGYEQYF. The CDR3 DNA reads TGTGCCAGCAGGCCCTCCGGGTACGAGCAGTACTTC.

The CDR3 is CATSRDTRSNQPQHF. CDR3 DNA sequence: TGTGCCACCAGCAGAGACACGAGGAGCAATCAGCCCCAGCATTTT. J is TRBJ1-5 and V is TRBV15; D is unresolved. The V end was cut by 0 bases, the J end by 1 base, with 7 bases between. This CDR3 contains 15 residues. The germline gives CDR1 LNHNV, CDR2 YYDKDF (reference sequence).

The genes are TRBV29-1 and TRBJ2-3; possible D gene TRBD2, 5 bases. Germline values: CDR1 SQVTM, CDR2 ANQGSEA. This CDR3 comprises 12 residues. V was clipped by 4 bases and J by 6 bases, with 11 bases between them. CDR3 protein: CSVGRGMDTQYF. For the CDR3, the DNA is TGCAGCGTTGGTCGAGGGATGGATACGCAGTATTTT.

The V and J genes are TRBV10-2 and TRBJ1-3, with 10 bases aligning to TRBD1. J gave up 3 bases and V 3 bases, and 2 bases lay outside the gene matches. CDR1 and CDR2 (germline): WSHSY, SAAADI. CDR3 length equals 15 residues. For the CDR3, the DNA is TGCGCCAGCAGTGAAAGGACAGGGGGTGGAAACACCATATATTTT. As protein: CASSERTGGGNTIYF.

The chain uses TRBV28 and TRBJ1-6, with 7 positions matching TRBD1. With V trimmed by 5 bases and J by 9 bases, 13 bases remained unmatched. Germline lookup yields CDR1 MDHEN and CDR2 SYDVKM. This CDR3 region has 16 residues. CDR3 coding DNA: TGTGCCAGCAGTCCACAGGGGCGGGGGGTAGCTTCACCCCTCCACTTT. Encoded protein: CASSPQGRGVASPLHF.

V gene TRBV9 combines with J gene TRBJ2-2, with D possibly being TRBD2 (6 bases). Trimming shortened V by 0 bases and J by 3 bases, and 12 bases separated the two germline ends. The CDR3 totals 16 residues. Germline V gene data show CDR1 as SGDLS and CDR2 as YYNGEE. CDR3 region: CASSVGASDDTGELFF. The CDR3 bases are TGTGCCAGCAGCGTAGGGGCTAGCGATGACACCGGGGAGCTGTTTTTT.

This clone has just one count. The chain carries TRBV11-2 and TRBJ1-4; D may be TRBD1 (5 bases). V was trimmed by 5 bases and J by 6 bases, leaving 16 bases between them. Germline V gives CDR1 SGHAT, CDR2 FQNNGV. This CDR3 has 15 residues. The CDR3: CASSRDGTRYEKLFF. The CDR3 nucleotides read TGTGCCAGCAGCCGGGATGGGACTCGGTATGAAAAACTGTTTTTT.

This rearrangement joins TRBV11-1 to TRBJ2-7, with 10 nucleotides matching TRBD1. The CDR3 runs 14 residues. Germline-derived CDR1 and CDR2 are SGHAT and FQDESV (reference sequence). Trimming took 7 bases from V and 5 from J; bases not matched to a gene: 8. The DNA for the CDR3 is TGTGCCAGCACAAGGGACAGGGGTTCCCACGAGCAGTACTTC. Translated: CASTRDRGSHEQYF.

The J gene is TRBJ2-5, the V gene TRBV5-1; D is perhaps TRBD1 (6 bases). This CDR3 comprises 14 residues. Germline V gene lookup returns CDR1 SGHRS and CDR2 YFSETQ. The V end lost 4 bases, the J end lost 0 bases, and 10 bases lay between the germline ends. In nucleotides, the CDR3 is TGCGCCAGCAGCGTAACAGGGTACCAAGAGACCCAGTACTTC. Translation gives CASSVTGYQETQYF.

The J gene is TRBJ1-1, the V gene TRBV6-4; no firm D call. Trimming cost V 4 bases and J 2 bases, with 8 bases left between them. Germline values: CDR1 MRHNA, CDR2 SNTAGT. This CDR3 is 13 amino acids long. The CDR3 bases are TGTGCCAGCAGTGCCGAACAAAACACTGAAGCTTTCTTT. Protein: CASSAEQNTEAFF.

Note on this clone: The sample holds other DNA sequences that translate to the same CDR3. This chain links TRBV6-5 with TRBJ1-1; 9 bases agree with TRBD1. The CDR3 is 13 amino acids. The germline V gene encodes CDR1 MNHEY and CDR2 SVGAGI. After removal of 8 bases from V and 5 bases from J, the junction contained 6 bases not matched to a gene. CDR3 protein: CASGTGGRTEAFF. The CDR3 DNA follows: TGTGCCAGCGGTACAGGGGGCAGGACTGAAGCTTTCTTT.